This T cell receptor (beta chain) was captured by sequencing in a study of T cell clonality in common variable immunodeficiency. TCRdb keeps only in-frame clones here, not all; method: immunoSEQ multiplex PCR. Reported are fewer than 9,500 clones, none seen only once; the ten largest carry approximately 20%. With 4 bases clipped from V and 5 bases from J, the junction kept 9 bases outside the gene matches. This CDR3 region has 16 residues. CDR1 and CDR2 (germline): KGHSH, LQKENI. Study observations and caveats: In common variable immunodeficiency, TCR beta chains reportedly carried fewer deletions and N-nucleotide insertions.

In its sample, this clone was seen many times. Its matching antigen is unknown. The CDR3 end is not reached by the read, which stops 3 residues before it; the germline J gene fills it in. The sample consisted of peripheral blood mononuclear cells. The chain has TRBV18 and TRBJ2-1; 9 nucleotides agree with TRBD1. The receptor was derived from a human donor with common variable immunodeficiency. The sequenced part of the CDR3 DNA is TGTGCCAGCTCACTGAAAGACAGGGGGGGACACAATGAG. Translated: CASSLKDRGGHNE. In full, the CDR3 reads CASSLKDRGGHNEQFF.